These 18 T cell receptor beta chains were all obtained from the same sample, sequenced in a study of CD8+CD57+ T cells in acquired aplastic anemia. For sequencing, patients were chosen who had shown expansion of CD8+CD57+ cells by flow cytometry. According to the study, genomic DNA was the template for TCR beta VDJ and CDR3 profiling. TCRdb passed the reads through MiXCR, listing each CDR3 protein once. Here the sample spans some 200,000 distinct CDR3 sequences, under 50% being singletons. Sequencing was done on a sample of sorted CD4+, CD8+, or CD8+CD57+ T cells (not recorded which) from PBMCs. The receptors shown here come from a human donor with aplastic anemia.

Note on this clonotype: One end of the junction varies from germline; a read error may be responsible. This sequence joins TRBV6-1 and TRBJ1-5; D gene ambiguous. The CDR3 extends over 14 amino acids. CDR1 is MNHNS and CDR2 is SASEGT in the germline V gene. CDR3 amino acids: CASSEAPSNQSQHF. The CDR3 DNA follows: TGTGCCAGCAGTGAGGCACCTAGCAATCAGTCCCAGCATTTT.

The genes are TRBV20-1 and TRBJ1-3; D ambiguous. The CDR3 covers 13 residues. The V gene's germline CDR1 is DFQATT and CDR2 SNEGSKA (reference sequence). Trimming took 5 bases from V and 7 from J, leaving 15 bases between them. CDR3 region: CSASSTRRNTIYF. CDR3 sequence (DNA): TGCAGTGCTTCTTCGACAAGGCGGAACACCATATATTTT.

The table lists this clonotype with many counts. This sequence joins TRBV7-3 and TRBJ2-7, with 8 bases matching TRBD1. CDR1 and CDR2 (germline): SGHTA, FQGTGA. This CDR3 contains 13 residues. J lost 7 bases, V lost 2 bases, and 4 bases had no gene match. CDR3 nucleotides: TGTGCCAGCAGCTTACAGGGGGCGCGGGAGCAGTACTTC. As protein: CASSLQGAREQYF.

V is TRBV28 and J is TRBJ1-6, with D possibly being TRBD1 (5 bases). The V gene lost 1 base and the J gene lost 8 bases, with 18 bases spanning the gap. The CDR3 sequence is 17 residues long. Per germline, CDR1 MDHEN and CDR2 SYDVKM. The DNA for the CDR3 is TGTGCCAGCAGTTTATCCGGTCAGGGCCCTCGGGATTCACCCCTCCACTTT. Translation gives CASSLSGQGPRDSPLHF.

Points on this clonotype: A single base separates this from a much larger clone, so it may be a read error. The chain is built from TRBV11-1 and TRBJ2-5, with D maybe TRBD2 (5 bases). The end of the DNA fits TRBJ2-1 better, so the J call may be wrong. There are 14 residues in the CDR3. Germline V lookup: CDR1 SGHAT, CDR2 FQDESV (reference sequence). CDR3 region: CASSRAGRQETQFF. The CDR3 region has the DNA TGTGCCAGCAGCCGTGCGGGCCGCCAAGAGACCCAGTTCTTC.

In its sample, this clonotype was seen many times. The genes are TRBV7-2 and TRBJ2-7, with 7 bases aligning to TRBD2. J lost 3 bases, V lost 1 base, and 3 bases had no gene match. The germline CDR1 and CDR2 sequences are SGHTA and FQGNSA. The CDR3 extends over 14 amino acids. CDR3 region: CASSLVREHYEQYF. The CDR3 bases are TGTGCCAGCAGCTTAGTGCGGGAGCACTACGAGCAGTACTTC.

The V and J genes are TRBV20-1 and TRBJ1-1; D uncertain. Germline lookup yields CDR1 DFQATT and CDR2 SNEGSKA (reference sequence). The CDR3 is 13 residues long. Between the trimmed V and J ends, which lost 6 bases and 0 bases, there was a span of 11 bases. The CDR3 region is CSAHDGMNTEAFF. In DNA, the CDR3 is TGCAGTGCACACGACGGAATGAACACTGAAGCTTTCTTT.

The chain employs TRBV15 and TRBJ2-3; D gene ambiguous. Germline V gene data show CDR1 as LNHNV and CDR2 as YYDKDF (reference sequence). V shed 1 base and J shed 0 bases, with 11 bases lying between them. The CDR3 spans 16 residues. CDR3 loop: CATSRGEVRSTDTQYF. The CDR3 region has the DNA TGTGCCACCAGCAGAGGAGAGGTGCGTAGCACAGATACGCAGTATTTT.

In its sample, this clonotype was seen many times. J is TRBJ2-1 and V is TRBV2; the D call may be TRBD1 or TRBD2 (5 bases each). CDR3 length equals 14 residues. Germline V gene sequence: CDR1 SNHLY, CDR2 FYNNEI. V was cut by 7 bases and J by 4 bases, with 14 bases left in between. CDR3 sequence reads: CASNPGTKYNEQFF. The CDR3 bases are TGTGCCAGCAACCCGGGGACCAAGTACAATGAGCAGTTCTTC.

This chain joins TRBV19 and TRBJ2-1; D unclear. The V gene lost 10 bases and the J gene lost 7 bases, with 17 bases spanning the gap. The germline gives CDR1 LNHDA, CDR2 SQIVND (reference sequence). The CDR3 is made up of 13 amino acids. CDR3 DNA: TGTGCCACTGGACCTTGGGCTGGGAATGAGCAGTTCTTC. Residues: CATGPWAGNEQFF. The full variable domain, completed using reference TRBV19 and TRBJ2-1, is DGGITQSPKYLFRKEGQNVTLSCEQNLNHDAMYWYRQDPGQGLRLIYYSQIVNDFQKGDIAEGYSVSREKKESFPLTVTSAQKNPTAFYLCATGPWAGNEQFFGPGTRLTVL.

This chain links TRBV5-1 with TRBJ1-1; 8 positions agree with TRBD1. The CDR3 spans 17 residues. Germline V gene data show CDR1 as SGHRS and CDR2 as YFSETQ. Trimming took 0 bases from V and 3 from J; bases not matched to a gene: 10. The CDR3 coding sequence is TGCGCCAGCAGCTTGGGCGACAGGGGCCGCATGGACACTGAAGCTTTCTTT. Encoded protein: CASSLGDRGRMDTEAFF.

This chain connects TRBV24-1 to TRBJ2-2; no clear D. V was clipped by 9 bases and J by 7 bases, with 8 bases between them. Per germline, CDR1 KGHDR and CDR2 SFDVKD. The CDR3 is made up of 11 amino acids. The CDR3 loop reads CATGDNGELFF. The CDR3 coding sequence is TGTGCCACCGGAGATAACGGGGAGCTGTTTTTT.

This clonotype has at least ten counts. The chain combines TRBV7-8 with TRBJ2-3; 9 bases match TRBD2. Germline V gene lookup returns CDR1 SGHVS and CDR2 FQNEAQ. This CDR3 comprises 15 residues. Losses at the gene ends were 1 base for V and 8 bases for J; bases not matched to a gene: 7. The CDR3 loop is CASSLGLAGWGTQYF. The CDR3 nucleotides read TGTGCCAGCAGCTTAGGTCTAGCGGGGTGGGGTACGCAGTATTTT. Using reference TRBV7-8 and TRBJ2-3 for the parts outside the CDR3, the full variable domain is GAGVSQSPRYKVAKRGQDVALRCDPISGHVSLFWYQQALGQGPEFLTYFQNEAQLDKSGLPSDRFFAERPEGSVSTLKIQRTQQEDSAVYLCASSLGLAGWGTQYFGPGTRLTVL.

In this sample, this clonotype turned up many times. At one end, the junction sequence differs from germline, possibly due to a read error. V gene TRBV24-1 combines with J gene TRBJ1-2; no clear D. The CDR3 covers 12 residues. Germline loops: CDR1 KGHDR, CDR2 SFDVKD. CDR3 sequence reads: CATSDHAYFFAF. In DNA form, the CDR3 reads TGTGCCACCAGTGACCACGCGTATTTCTTCGCCTTC.

This clonotype was detected many times. J is TRBJ2-1 and V is TRBV20-1; D is perhaps TRBD1 (6 bases). The CDR3 consists of 14 residues. Germline lookup yields CDR1 DFQATT and CDR2 SNEGSKA (reference sequence). V was pared by 2 bases and J by 4 bases, with 12 bases between. This chain's CDR3 is CSARTPDSYNEQFF. CDR3 DNA sequence: TGCAGTGCTAGAACTCCGGACAGTTACAATGAGCAGTTCTTC.

The chain employs TRBV11-1 and TRBJ2-1; 16 bases agree with TRBD2. With 5 bases clipped from V and 12 bases from J, the junction kept 13 bases outside the gene matches. In germline, CDR1 is SGHAT, CDR2 FQDESV (reference sequence). This CDR3 is built from 17 residues. CDR3 coding DNA: TGTGCCAGCAGCCCCACCGGGACTAGCGGGGGGGCGACCTCGCAGTTCTTC. Protein product: CASSPTGTSGGATSQFF.

This chain connects TRBV7-8 to TRBJ2-5; TRBD1 matches 8 bases. This CDR3 spans 15 amino acids. After removal of 2 bases from V and 4 bases from J, the junction contained 6 bases not matched to a gene. Germline V gene sequence: CDR1 SGHVS, CDR2 FQNEAQ. The CDR3 is CASSLRGQAGETQYF. The DNA for the CDR3 is TGTGCCAGCAGCTTAAGGGGACAGGCGGGAGAGACCCAGTACTTC.

The CDR3 region is CSVGTGQGVGQYF. The CDR3 nucleotides read TGCAGCGTTGGTACGGGACAGGGGGTAGGGCAGTACTTC. The chain links TRBV29-1 to TRBJ2-7, with TRBD1 matching over 11 bases. The germline CDR1 and CDR2 sequences are SQVTM and ANQGSEA. The V segment lost 4 bases and the J segment 9 bases; nucleotides outside the gene matches: 8. CDR3 length: 13 amino acids.